One and the same sample provided the 23 T cell receptor beta chains below, sequenced in a study of Ad26.COV2.S vaccination and SARS-CoV-2 variants. Sequencing was performed with immunoSEQ multiplex PCR; in TCRdb, only in-frame clones are kept and a portion is missing. The sample lists about 680,000 clones, roughly 90% seen once, with over 1.3% in the top ten. The treatment is: around 19 received Ad26.COV2.S at low or high dose, single or two shots; five or six received placebo; per-sample allocation not given. Sampling was performed 63 days after the first vaccine or placebo injection. This specimen was peripheral blood, taken in a trial of Ad26.COV2.S vaccine versus placebo. The source is a person aged 18 to 59 who received the Ad26.COV2.S COVID-19 vaccine or a placebo.

V and J are TRBV21-1 and TRBJ2-2; TRBD2 is the table's D call and was not checked against the DNA. TRBV21-1 is flagged as a pseudogene. The CDR3 has 18 residues. This chain's CDR3 is CASSKRTSGGPRTGELFF. In nucleotides, the CDR3 is TGTGCCAGCAGCAAACGGACTAGCGGGGGGCCACGCACCGGGGAGCTGTTTTTT.

This clone was counted between two and nine times. This clone may be a read error of a much larger clone one base away. Other DNA sequences from this sample encode an identical CDR3 as well. The CDR3 sequence: CASSLGETQYF. CDR3 sequence (DNA): TGTGCCAGCAGTTTGGGAGAGACCCAGTACTTC. The chain carries TRBV12-3 or TRBV12-4 and TRBJ2-5; D is uncertain. V lost 3 bases and J 4 bases, leaving 3 bases between the germline ends. This CDR3 contains 11 residues.

This clone was seen a single time. The CDR3 nucleotides read TGCGCCAGCAGCCAAGATCCGTACTACGAGCAGTACTTC. Amino acid sequence: CASSQDPYYEQYF. The rearrangement uses TRBV4-1 and TRBJ2-7; D gene uncertain. The CDR3 length is 13 residues. The germline V and J ends were trimmed by 0 bases and 3 bases, with 6 bases remaining between them. Germline V lookup: CDR1 MGHRA, CDR2 YSYEKL.

The chain recombines TRBV30 with TRBJ2-2, with TRBD1 identical over 10 bases. The V gene end was trimmed by 8 bases and the J gene end by 3 bases; junction bases not matched to a gene: 9. The CDR3 loop spans 15 amino acids. CDR1 is GTSNPN and CDR2 is SVGIG in the germline V gene (reference sequence). Here the CDR3 DNA reads TGTGCCCTATCCCGACAGGGGGCGGACACCGGGGAGCTGTTTTTT. This translates into CALSRQGADTGELFF.

The chain recombines TRBV18 with TRBJ2-4; no firm D call. The CDR3 covers 15 residues. The V end was cut by 0 bases, the J end by 2 bases, with 8 bases between. Germline lookup yields CDR1 KGHSH and CDR2 LQKENI. CDR3 residues: CASSPPSQSKNIQYF. In nucleotides, the CDR3 is TGTGCCAGCTCACCACCATCACAGTCCAAAAACATTCAGTACTTC.

The J gene is TRBJ1-1, the V gene TRBV7-8; the D gene is possibly TRBD1 (5 bases). CDR1 and CDR2 from the germline V gene are SGHVS and FQNEAQ. Trimming stripped 1 base from V and 6 bases from J, with 12 bases between. The CDR3 spans 14 residues. The CDR3: CASSLVGGRAEAFF. In DNA, the CDR3 is TGTGCCAGCAGCTTAGTGGGGGGGAGGGCTGAAGCTTTCTTT.

V and J are TRBV2 and TRBJ2-2, with D unresolved. The CDR3 totals 13 residues. V was pared by 2 bases and J by 1 base, with 2 bases between. CDR1 and CDR2 from the germline V gene are SNHLY and FYNNEI. For the CDR3, the DNA is TGTGCCAGCAGTGAAAGGAACACCGGGGAGCTGTTTTTT. Translating gives CASSERNTGELFF.

The sample holds one count of this clone. Within the sample, other DNA sequences also encode this same CDR3. The chain is built from TRBV11-2 and TRBJ1-2; no definite D call. With 2 bases removed from V and 2 bases from J, the gap between germline ends came to 6 bases. The CDR3 spans 13 residues. The germline V gene encodes CDR1 SGHAT and CDR2 FQNNGV. This chain's CDR3 is CASSLSGNYGYTF. In DNA, the CDR3 is TGTGCCAGCAGCTTATCCGGGAACTATGGCTACACCTTC.

The chain is built from TRBV19 and TRBJ1-4, with D uncertain. Germline V CDR1 and CDR2: LNHDA, SQIVND (reference sequence). The CDR3 length is 15 residues. The germline V and J ends were trimmed by 5 bases and 6 bases, with 16 bases remaining between them. The CDR3: CASSAGHKEDEKLFF. DNA for the CDR3: TGTGCCAGTAGTGCCGGGCACAAGGAGGATGAAAAACTGTTTTTT.

The chain joins TRBV30 to TRBJ2-1, with 10 bases aligning to TRBD2. CDR3 size: 15 residues. The germline V gene has CDR1 GTSNPN and CDR2 SVGIG (reference sequence). Trimming at V came to 1 base and at J to 4 bases, leaving 4 bases not matched to a gene. CDR3 coding DNA: TGTGCCTGGAGTGGCAGCGGGGGGGCTTACAATGAGCAGTTCTTC. It codes for CAWSGSGGAYNEQFF.

V is TRBV7-9 and J is TRBJ2-7; D remains unclear. This CDR3 is built from 10 residues. Looked up from germline, CDR1 is SEHNR and CDR2 is FQNEAQ (reference sequence). Here the CDR3 DNA reads TGTGCGACCGGGCTCGACGAGCAGTACTTC. Its protein is CATGLDEQYF.

The gene calls are TRBV7-9 and TRBJ2-1; no reliable D call. V shed 6 bases and J shed 0 bases, with 15 bases lying between them. The CDR3 is made up of 16 amino acids. CDR1 is SEHNR and CDR2 is FQNEAQ in the germline V gene (reference sequence). The CDR3: CASSSTGRSSYNEQFF. The DNA of the CDR3 is TGTGCCAGCAGTTCTACCGGGCGGAGCTCCTACAATGAGCAGTTCTTC. Supplemented by reference TRBV7-9 and TRBJ2-1, the full variable domain reads DTGVSQNPRHKITKRGQNVTFRCDPISEHNRLYWYRQTLGQGPEFLTYFQNEAQLEKSRLLSDRFSAERPKGSFSTLEIQRTEQGDSAMYLCASSSTGRSSYNEQFFGPGTRLTVL.

V gene TRBV10-3 combines with J gene TRBJ1-2; D is undetermined. CDR1 is ENHRY and CDR2 is SYGVKD in the germline V gene. The CDR3 runs 14 residues. Trimming shortened V by 4 bases and J by 3 bases, and 12 bases separated the two germline ends. The CDR3 protein is CAISVPGTHYGYTF. The CDR3 DNA reads TGTGCCATCAGTGTTCCGGGAACCCACTATGGCTACACCTTC.

The J gene is TRBJ1-5, the V gene TRBV12-3 or TRBV12-4; D is unclear. Trimming left V 3 bases short and J 6 bases short, with 9 bases between. The CDR3 is 13 amino acids. The CDR3 bases are TGTGCCAGCAGTTTGGACGGGGTTCAGCCCCAGCATTTT. This sequence encodes CASSLDGVQPQHF.

This chain links TRBV27 with TRBJ2-7; possible D gene TRBD1, 6 bases. Looked up from germline, CDR1 is MNHEY and CDR2 is SMNVEV (reference sequence). The V end was cut by 3 bases, the J end by 2 bases, with 14 bases between. There are 15 residues in the CDR3. The CDR3 region is CASSFGGSPTYEQYF. The CDR3 DNA sequence: TGTGCCAGCAGTTTTGGGGGCAGTCCTACCTACGAGCAGTACTTC.

The rearrangement uses TRBV5-1 and TRBJ1-1; D gene uncertain. Looked up from germline, CDR1 is SGHRS and CDR2 is YFSETQ. The CDR3 sequence is 14 residues long. Trimming stripped 0 bases from V and 12 bases from J, with 18 bases between. The CDR3 sequence is CASSLALSETRTFF. For the CDR3, the DNA is TGCGCCAGCAGCTTGGCCTTATCGGAAACGAGAACTTTCTTT.

This chain joins TRBV6-5 and TRBJ1-6; D is uncertain. Trimming stripped 0 bases from V and 9 bases from J, with 9 bases between. The CDR3 spans 14 residues. Per the germline V gene, CDR1 is MNHEY and CDR2 is SVGAGI. The CDR3, as DNA: TGTGCCAGCAGTTACTCCGGGGATCGTTCACCCCTCCACTTT. Translated, it gives CASSYSGDRSPLHF.

This clone was picked up a small number of times. Other DNA variants within this sample encode the same CDR3. The chain uses TRBV30 and TRBJ1-5; TRBD1 matches 10 bases. Germline trimming cut 5 bases from V and 5 bases from J; bases unmatched to any gene: 6. The germline gives CDR1 GTSNPN, CDR2 SVGIG (reference sequence). CDR3 size: 14 residues. CDR3 in DNA: TGTGCCTGGTCCCGGGACAGGGGCGATCAGCCCCAGCATTTT. The encoded protein is CAWSRDRGDQPQHF.

The genes are TRBV25-1 and TRBJ1-1; 7 nucleotides line up with TRBD1. The CDR3 sequence is 12 residues long. CDR1 is MGHDK, CDR2 SYGVNS, per germline. V was pared by 3 bases and J by 10 bases, with 5 bases of the junction left unmatched. The CDR3 coding sequence is TGTGCCAGCAGTGAGCACAGGGGTCGAGCTTTCTTT. As protein: CASSEHRGRAFF.

The rearrangement uses TRBV10-3 and TRBJ2-2; D remains ambiguous. CDR3 length: 14 amino acids. Trimming took 6 bases from V and 0 from J, leaving 8 bases between them. Germline-derived CDR1 and CDR2 are ENHRY and SYGVKD. CDR3 nucleotide sequence: TGTGCCATCAGGAACCAATCGAACACCGGGGAGCTGTTTTTT. This translates into CAIRNQSNTGELFF.

The chain has TRBV12-3 or TRBV12-4 and TRBJ1-1, with TRBD1 matching over 7 bases. CDR3 length: 13 amino acids. The V segment lost 8 bases and the J segment 1 base; nucleotides outside the gene matches: 4. CDR3 protein: CASGRTGNTEAFF. The CDR3 nucleotides read TGTGCCAGCGGTAGGACAGGGAACACTGAAGCTTTCTTT.

The chain uses TRBV7-9 and TRBJ1-1, with D possibly matching TRBD1 (5 bases). This CDR3 region has 13 residues. CDR1 SEHNR and CDR2 FQNEAQ come from the germline V gene (reference sequence). The V and J ends lost 6 bases and 3 bases respectively, with 11 bases between them. CDR3: CASSRGVDTEAFF. The DNA of the CDR3 is TGTGCCAGCAGTCGAGGGGTGGACACTGAAGCTTTCTTT.

This clone was counted a single time. The chain joins TRBV10-1 to TRBJ2-5; D might be TRBD2 (6 bases). Germline lookup yields CDR1 WNHNN and CDR2 SYGVQD (reference sequence). CDR3 size: 19 residues. Trimming removed 7 bases from V and 4 bases from J, with 31 bases in between. CDR3 nucleotides: TGCGCCAGCACAATTGGCCGGGACTCGAATCGGCGGAGCGGAGAGACCCAGTACTTC. This gives the protein CASTIGRDSNRRSGETQYF.